Each of the 30 T cell receptor beta chains below was sequenced from the same sample in a study of CD8+ T cells in alopecia areata. Following extraction, RNA underwent reverse transcription to cDNA, which served as the sequencing template. Sequenced by immunoSEQ multiplex PCR; TCRdb stores in-frame clones only, minus some. This table has about 150,000 clones, around 87% appearing once. This sample comprised CD8+ T cells sorted from blood, obtained at week 0. These receptors all stem from a human donor with alopecia areata.

This chain links TRBV27 with TRBJ2-2, with D unresolved. This CDR3 is built from 12 residues. The ends were cut back, 8 bases at V and 6 bases at J, with 10 bases in the middle. Per the germline V gene, CDR1 is MNHEY and CDR2 is SMNVEV (reference sequence). The DNA of the CDR3 is TGTGCCAGCTCTGGTGGAGCCGGGGAGCTGTTTTTT. Its translation is CASSGGAGELFF.

The rearrangement joins TRBV29-1 to TRBJ2-5; a weak D match, TRBD2 (7 bases). Germline CDR1 reads SQVTM; CDR2 reads ANQGSEA. There are 13 residues in the CDR3. DNA for the CDR3: TGCCGCGGGGGCGAGGGAGGGGGAGAGACCCAGTACTTC. Amino acid sequence: CRGGEGGGETQYF. The whole variable domain, filled in from reference TRBV29-1 and TRBJ2-5, reads SAVISQKPSRDICQRGTSLTIQCQVDSQVTMMFWYRQQPGQSLTLIATANQGSEATYESGFVIDKFPISRPNLTFSTLTVSNMSPEDSSIYLCRGGEGGGETQYFGPGTRLLVL.

The V gene is TRBV13, the J gene TRBJ1-5; maybe TRBD1 (5 bases). The CDR3 length is 13 residues. Trimming stripped 4 bases from V and 7 bases from J, with 11 bases between. Germline-derived CDR1 and CDR2 are PRHDT and FYEKMQ (reference sequence). The CDR3 is CASSWGPTQPQHF. CDR3 DNA sequence: TGTGCCAGCAGCTGGGGACCTACACAGCCCCAGCATTTT.

This chain connects TRBV30 to TRBJ1-2; weak D call: TRBD1 (5 bases). Trimming removed 3 bases from V and 4 bases from J, with 27 bases in between. This CDR3 has 18 residues. Germline CDR1 reads GTSNPN; CDR2 reads SVGIG (reference sequence). The CDR3 protein is CAWRSSWFSAGYTYGYTF. The CDR3 DNA is TGTGCCTGGAGATCTAGTTGGTTTTCGGCAGGGTATACCTATGGCTACACCTTC. The full variable domain, in which reference TRBV30 and TRBJ1-2 provide the parts outside the CDR3, is SQTIHQWPATLVQPVGSPLSLECTVEGTSNPNLYWYRQAAGRGLQLLFYSVGIGQISSEVPQNLSASRPQDRQFILSSKKLLLSDSGFYLCAWRSSWFSAGYTYGYTFGSGTRLTVV.

The chain joins TRBV18 to TRBJ2-7; maybe TRBD2 (5 bases). Trimming cost V 0 bases and J 4 bases, with 10 bases left between them. Per germline, CDR1 KGHSH and CDR2 LQKENI. This CDR3 comprises 14 residues. CDR3 nucleotides: TGTGCCAGCTCACCACCGTCAGCGGCTTACGAGCAGTACTTC. Amino acid sequence: CASSPPSAAYEQYF. Drawing the rest from reference TRBV18 and TRBJ2-7, the complete variable domain is NAGVMQNPRHLVRRRGQEARLRCSPMKGHSHVYWYRQLPEEGLKFMVYLQKENIIDESGMPKERFSAEFPKEGPSILRIQQVVRGDSAAYFCASSPPSAAYEQYFGPGTRLTVT.

The V call is TRBV7-6, the J call TRBJ1-3; tentative D call: TRBD1 (5 bases). Looked up from germline, CDR1 is SGHVS and CDR2 is FNYEAQ. Trimming took off 5 bases at V and 4 bases at J, with 12 bases between the two ends. This CDR3 comprises 14 residues. DNA for the CDR3: TGTGCCAGCAGCCAAGAGGCAGGGGGAAACACCATATATTTT. The encoded protein is CASSQEAGGNTIYF. Using reference TRBV7-6 and TRBJ1-3 for the parts outside the CDR3, the full variable domain is GAGVSQSPRYKVTKRGQDVALRCDPISGHVSLYWYRQALGQGPEFLTYFNYEAQQDKSGLPNDRFSAERPEGSISTLTIQRTEQRDSAMYRCASSQEAGGNTIYFGEGSWLTVV.

With regard to this clone: The germline gene is not matched at one end of the junction; a read error may be the cause. The chain employs TRBV7-7 and TRBJ2-3; D unclear. Germline V gives CDR1 SSHAT, CDR2 FNYEAQ (reference sequence). This CDR3 comprises 13 residues. The CDR3 DNA reads as TGTGCTAGCAGCTTAATTACCACAGATACGCAGTATTTT. It codes for CASSLITTDTQYF.

V gene TRBV10-3 combines with J gene TRBJ2-7, with TRBD1 as a possible D gene (6 bases). The V end was cut by 0 bases, the J end by 4 bases, with 13 bases between. This CDR3 has 15 amino acids. Germline CDR1 reads ENHRY; CDR2 reads SYGVKD. CDR3 DNA sequence: TGTGCCATCAGTGAGTCGATAACAGGGCTGTACGAGCAGTACTTC. Translating gives CAISESITGLYEQYF.

V usage is TRBV14 and J usage is TRBJ2-1; D perhaps matches TRBD2 (6 bases). The germline V gene encodes CDR1 SGHDN and CDR2 FVKESK. This CDR3 region has 14 residues. Trimming left V 1 base short and J 5 bases short, with 9 bases between. In nucleotides, the CDR3 is TGTGCCAGCAGCCAAGGGGAGCGGGACAATGAGCAGTTCTTC. As protein: CASSQGERDNEQFF.

CDR3 bases: TGTGCCAGCAGCTTAACAGGGACAGGGTCCTACGAGCAGTACTTC. It specifies CASSLTGTGSYEQYF. The V call is TRBV7-3, the J call TRBJ2-7, with 9 bases lining up with TRBD1. This CDR3 spans 15 amino acids. With 0 bases clipped from V and 1 base from J, the junction kept 1 base outside the gene matches. Germline loops: CDR1 SGHTA, CDR2 FQGTGA.

The V gene is TRBV5-1, the J gene TRBJ2-7; no definite D call. This CDR3 comprises 14 residues. V was trimmed by 0 bases and J by 3 bases, leaving 10 bases between them. Germline CDR1 reads SGHRS; CDR2 reads YFSETQ. As DNA, the CDR3 is TGCGCCAGCAGCTTGGGACACACAGACTACGAGCAGTACTTC. Its protein product is CASSLGHTDYEQYF.

The chain uses TRBV6-5 and TRBJ1-1; D might be TRBD1 (5 bases). CDR3 length equals 13 residues. Between the trimmed V and J ends, which lost 7 bases and 4 bases, there was a span of 13 bases. The germline gives CDR1 MNHEY, CDR2 SVGAGI. The CDR3 nucleotides read TGTGCCAGCATCGACGGGACTTTCACTGAAGCTTTCTTT. This gives the protein CASIDGTFTEAFF.

The chain links TRBV2 to TRBJ2-4; D is unclear. Trimming removed 6 bases at V and 9 bases at J, with 6 bases between. This CDR3 is 10 amino acids long. In germline, CDR1 is SNHLY, CDR2 FYNNEI. The CDR3 sequence: CASRGPIQYF. CDR3 nucleotides: TGTGCCAGCAGGGGTCCCATTCAGTACTTC.

The table lists this clone with a count of one. The chain joins TRBV30 to TRBJ2-3; D remains unclear. The CDR3 has 14 residues. Between the trimmed V and J ends, which lost 5 bases and 0 bases, there was a span of 12 bases. In germline, CDR1 is GTSNPN, CDR2 SVGIG (reference sequence). The CDR3 protein is CAWVLDGSTDTQYF. For the CDR3, the DNA is TGTGCCTGGGTCTTGGACGGGAGCACAGATACGCAGTATTTT.

The rearrangement uses TRBV11-2 and TRBJ2-3, with D unresolved. Trimming removed 1 base from V and 0 bases from J, with 5 bases in between. The CDR3 runs 14 residues. Germline V gene sequence: CDR1 SGHAT, CDR2 FQNNGV. For the CDR3, the DNA is TGTGCCAGCAGCTTAGGTCCTAGCACAGATACGCAGTATTTT. Amino acid sequence: CASSLGPSTDTQYF.

The chain employs TRBV7-9 and TRBJ2-3; D possibly corresponds to TRBD1 (6 bases). Germline V CDR1 and CDR2: SEHNR, FQNEAQ (reference sequence). The CDR3 is 16 amino acids. The germline V and J ends were trimmed by 3 bases and 2 bases, with 15 bases remaining between them. The DNA of the CDR3 is TGTGCCAGCAGCTTCTGGGTCGCAGGGGTCACAGATACGCAGTATTTT. Its protein product is CASSFWVAGVTDTQYF.

The chain couples TRBV19 to TRBJ1-1; D call uncertain. This CDR3 has 14 amino acids. Trimming shortened V by 5 bases and J by 1 base, and 11 bases separated the two germline ends. The germline CDR1 and CDR2 sequences are LNHDA and SQIVND (reference sequence). The CDR3 DNA sequence: TGTGCCAGTAGTCCCCCCGAGGGGAACACTGAAGCTTTCTTT. The encoded protein is CASSPPEGNTEAFF.

This clone was counted a few times. The chain joins TRBV6-5 to TRBJ2-7, with TRBD2 identical over 7 bases. V dropped 5 bases and J dropped 4; count of bases not matched to a gene: 5. Germline CDR1 MNHEY, CDR2 SVGAGI. The CDR3 spans 13 residues. CDR3 nucleotides: TGTGCCAGCAGTGCCTTGGGGGGGTACGAGCAGTACTTC. This encodes CASSALGGYEQYF.

The chain recombines TRBV7-9 with TRBJ2-7; tentative D call: TRBD2 (5 bases). The CDR3 length is 12 residues. Germline lookup yields CDR1 SEHNR and CDR2 FQNEAQ (reference sequence). Deletions cut 2 bases from V and 4 bases from J, with 6 bases between. CDR3 protein: CASSLREYEQYF. CDR3 nucleotide sequence: TGTGCCAGCAGCTTACGGGAATACGAGCAGTACTTC.

This clone appeared once. This chain joins TRBV29-1 and TRBJ2-7; perhaps TRBD1 as D (7 bases). This CDR3 has 12 residues. Per germline, CDR1 SQVTM and CDR2 ANQGSEA. The germline V and J ends were trimmed by 6 bases and 1 base, with 10 bases remaining between them. CDR3 coding DNA: TGCAGCGTGGAGGGACAGTCCTACGAGCAGTACTTC. Translating gives CSVEGQSYEQYF.

The chain combines TRBV9 with TRBJ2-5; TRBD1 aligns across 11 bases. Germline V gene data show CDR1 as SGDLS and CDR2 as YYNGEE. The J segment lost 4 bases and the V segment lost 3 bases, leaving 2 bases of the junction unmatched. The CDR3 is 14 amino acids. The CDR3 nucleotides read TGTGCCAGCAGCGGAGGGACAGGGGGAGAGACCCAGTACTTC. It specifies CASSGGTGGETQYF.

As concerns this clone: This specimen includes other DNA sequences encoding the same CDR3. The chain links TRBV29-1 to TRBJ2-7; TRBD1 aligns across 12 bases. This CDR3 has 13 residues. CDR1 and CDR2 (germline): SQVTM, ANQGSEA. Losses at the gene ends were 6 bases for V and 4 bases for J; bases not matched to a gene: 4. CDR3 residues: CSVPGQGAYEQYF. CDR3 bases: TGCAGCGTACCGGGACAGGGGGCATACGAGCAGTACTTC.

This rearrangement joins TRBV6-1 to TRBJ2-7, with D possibly called TRBD1 or TRBD2 (6 bases each). The V gene's germline CDR1 is MNHNS and CDR2 SASEGT. The CDR3 runs 13 residues. V was shortened by 4 bases and J by 3 bases, with 10 bases between the two germline ends. CDR3 protein: CASSVGGLYEQYF. The CDR3 DNA sequence: TGTGCCAGCAGTGTCGGGGGCCTCTACGAGCAGTACTTC.

The J gene is TRBJ2-7, the V gene TRBV5-5; maybe TRBD1 (5 bases). This CDR3 has 13 residues. Germline assignment: CDR1 SGHKS and CDR2 YYEKEE (reference sequence). Trimming left V 1 base short and J 2 bases short, with 7 bases between. The CDR3 spells CASSLMDTYEQYF. In DNA, the CDR3 is TGTGCCAGCAGCTTGATGGACACCTACGAGCAGTACTTC.

This chain links TRBV30 with TRBJ2-2; 7 bases map to TRBD1. J lost 5 bases, V lost 2 bases, and 8 bases had no gene match. CDR3 length equals 15 residues. Germline V gene lookup returns CDR1 GTSNPN and CDR2 SVGIG (reference sequence). Written as DNA, the CDR3 is TGTGCCTGGAGTATGGACAGGAGATTAACCGGGGAGCTGTTTTTT. It translates to CAWSMDRRLTGELFF.

This rearrangement joins TRBV7-9 to TRBJ2-7, with D perhaps TRBD2 (6 bases). The germline V gene encodes CDR1 SEHNR and CDR2 FQNEAQ (reference sequence). The CDR3 is 14 amino acids. V dropped 3 bases and J dropped 2 bases, with 11 bases sitting between them. The CDR3 here is CASSFGGATYEQYF. CDR3 DNA sequence: TGTGCCAGCAGCTTTGGAGGGGCTACCTACGAGCAGTACTTC. Full variable domain (missing parts from reference TRBV7-9 and TRBJ2-7): DTGVSQNPRHKITKRGQNVTFRCDPISEHNRLYWYRQTLGQGPEFLTYFQNEAQLEKSRLLSDRFSAERPKGSFSTLEIQRTEQGDSAMYLCASSFGGATYEQYFGPGTRLTVT.

This clone was seen a handful of times. The chain combines TRBV6-4 with TRBJ2-1; D uncertain. The CDR3 length is 14 residues. V lost 3 bases, J lost 4 bases, and 10 bases lay in between. CDR1 and CDR2 (germline): MRHNA, SNTAGT. The CDR3 sequence is CASSERLGYNEQFF. The CDR3 DNA sequence: TGTGCCAGCAGTGAGAGGCTGGGTTACAATGAGCAGTTCTTC.

The V gene is TRBV11-3, the J gene TRBJ2-1; possibly TRBD1 for D (6 bases). The V gene lost 1 base and the J gene lost 10 bases, with 20 bases spanning the gap. Germline CDR1 is SGHNT and CDR2 is YENEEA. The CDR3 is 16 amino acids. In DNA, the CDR3 is TGTGCCAGCAGCTTAGGGACAAGGGGGAGCCTACAGGAGCAGTTCTTC. Translating it yields CASSLGTRGSLQEQFF.

The V and J genes are TRBV29-1 and TRBJ2-3; 7 bases fit TRBD1. CDR1 and CDR2 from the germline V gene are SQVTM and ANQGSEA. This CDR3 region has 15 residues. Trimming took 3 bases from V and 0 from J; bases not matched to a gene: 6. CDR3 sequence: CSVDDPGQSTDTQYF. CDR3 coding DNA: TGCAGCGTTGACGATCCGGGACAGAGCACAGATACGCAGTATTTT.

The chain links TRBV5-1 to TRBJ1-1, with D tentatively TRBD1 (5 bases). CDR1 is SGHRS and CDR2 is YFSETQ in the germline V gene. This CDR3 is 15 amino acids long. Trimming left V 0 bases short and J 1 base short, with 10 bases between. In DNA, the CDR3 is TGCGCCAGCAGCTTGGCCGGGGGACGGAACACTGAAGCTTTCTTT. This codes for CASSLAGGRNTEAFF.